Listed below are T cell receptor beta chains from one sample, sequenced in a study of post-analysis software for immune sequencing data. TCRdb called the PCR reads again in MiXCR, with one record for every CDR3 protein. The sample carries some 800,000 distinct CDR3 sequences, 35% to 55% recorded once. Sequenced sample: blood. These receptors originate from a girl aged 5-17 years with multiple sclerosis. Both conserved end residues are part of each CDR3. A D gene is named only where the DNA matches it firmly. Rows may omit the clone size; those that give it use once, few, many or a size class.

TRBD2	.	14	TRBV7-9	TRBJ2-3	TGTGCCAGCAGCTCAACTAGCGGGGCGGATACGCAGTATTTT	CASSSTSGADTQYF
.	.	13	TRBV3-1	TRBJ2-5	TGTGCCAGCAAGGATGGAGGACAAGAGACCCAGTACTTC	CASKDGGQETQYF
TRBD1	few	14	TRBV7-2	TRBJ2-7	TGTGCCAGCAGCCCCGGACAGGGGGCGAGGGAGCAGTACTTC	CASSPGQGAREQYF
TRBD2	few	16	TRBV7-9	TRBJ2-5	TGTGCCAGCAGCTTAGCCCTAGCGGGAGGGCCTAGAGAGCAGTACTTC	CASSLALAGGPREQYF
TRBD2	few	16	TRBV4-1	TRBJ2-5	TGCGCCAGCAGCCTCAACCTAGCGGGAGTGGAAGAGACCCAGTACTTC	CASSLNLAGVEETQYF
.	.	14	TRBV24-1	TRBJ2-2	TGTGCCACCAGCGGACGGCTTCCGTCCGGGGAGCTGTTTTTT	CATSGRLPSGELFF
TRBD1	once	15	TRBV12-3/TRBV12-4	TRBJ1-1	TGTGTCAGCAGCTCCTATGGACAGGGGGGCACTGAAGCTTTCTTT	CVSSSYGQGGTEAFF
.	.	14	TRBV11-1	TRBJ2-1	TGTGCCAGCAGCTTAGCCCCTCTAGCTCGTGAGCAGTTCTTC	CASSLAPLAREQFF
.	.	13	TRBV6-2/TRBV6-3	TRBJ2-3	TGTGCCAGCAGCCCCCGGCGGGGAGATACGCAGTATTTT	CASSPRRGDTQYF
TRBD1	few	15	TRBV7-3	TRBJ2-3	TGTGCCAGCAGCCAGGACAGGGGGCGCGGGGATACGCAGTATTTT	CASSQDRGRGDTQYF
.	few	14	TRBV6-1	TRBJ2-7	TGTGCCAGCAGTGAAGGGGGACTGTTCTACGAGCAGTACTTC	CASSEGGLFYEQYF
.	.	13	TRBV12-3/TRBV12-4	TRBJ1-1	TGTGCCAGCAGTTTAAAGGGGGACACTGAAGCTTTCTTT	CASSLKGDTEAFF
TRBD2	few	15	TRBV12-5	TRBJ2-4	TGTGCTAGTGGTTCCATAGCGGGAGGTTCTGACATTCAGTACTTC	CASGSIAGGSDIQYF
.	.	16	TRBV7-2	TRBJ2-3	TGTGCCAGCAGCTTAGTCGCAGGAAAGAGGACAGATACGCAGTATTTT	CASSLVAGKRTDTQYF
TRBD1	few	14	TRBV7-6	TRBJ2-7	TGTGCCAGCAGCTTCCTCGGACAGGGAAACGAGCAGTACTTC	CASSFLGQGNEQYF
TRBD1	.	14	TRBV15	TRBJ2-5	TGTGCCACCAGCAGCGACAGGGGACGAGAGACCCAGTACTTC	CATSSDRGRETQYF
.	.	15	TRBV7-2	TRBJ1-4	TGTGCCAGCAGCTTGAAGGTGGCAACTAATGAAAAACTGTTTTTT	CASSLKVATNEKLFF
TRBD2	.	15	TRBV5-1	TRBJ2-7	TGCGCCAGCAGCATCAAGAGCGGGAGATGGTACGAGCAGTACTTC	CASSIKSGRWYEQYF
TRBD1	.	17	TRBV5-1	TRBJ2-1	TGCGCCAGCAGCTTGTCGACAGGGCTTAGCTCCTACAATGAGCAGTTCTTC	CASSLSTGLSSYNEQFF
.	few	11	TRBV20-1	TRBJ1-6	TGCAGTGCTAGCCAGGGTGGACCCCTCCACTTT	CSASQGGPLHF
TRBD2	.	14	TRBV27	TRBJ2-5	TGTGCCGGCAGTTTATCGGGGGGATTCGAGACCCAGTACTTC	CAGSLSGGFETQYF
.	.	15	TRBV20-1	TRBJ2-1	TGCAGTGCTAGAGATTGGGGTGGGGCCTACAATGAGCAGTTCTTC	CSARDWGGAYNEQFF
TRBD1	.	13	TRBV7-9	TRBJ2-5	TGTGCCAGCAGCTTCACAGGGGCAGGTGAGCAGTACTTC	CASSFTGAGEQYF
TRBD2	.	15	TRBV7-3	TRBJ2-5	TGTGCCAGCAGCCTTACTCGCGGGAGTCATGAGACCCAGTACTTC	CASSLTRGSHETQYF
.	.	14	TRBV19	TRBJ2-1	TGTGCCAGCGGGGAGGCGGGGAAAGACAATGAGCAGTTCTTC	CASGEAGKDNEQFF
.	few	15	TRBV20-1	TRBJ2-1	TGCAGTGCTAGGGGCACTAGCATCTCCTACAATGAGCAGTTCTTC	CSARGTSISYNEQFF
.	.	14	TRBV5-1	TRBJ1-1	TGCGCCAGCAGCCCGACATACAAGAACACTGAAGCTTTCTTT	CASSPTYKNTEAFF
.	few	12	TRBV29-1	TRBJ2-7	TGCAGCGTCGCTTCTGGGGTGGCCGAGCAGTACTTC	CSVASGVAEQYF
.	.	12	TRBV13	TRBJ2-3	TGTGCCAGCAGCCCTGGCCTAGGATCGCAGTATTTT	CASSPGLGSQYF
.	few	12	TRBV6-2/TRBV6-3	TRBJ2-7	TGTGCCAGCAGGATTTGGGCGGGCGAGCAGTACTTC	CASRIWAGEQYF
TRBD2	few	15	TRBV6-1	TRBJ2-1	TGTGCCAGCACGAAGTTAGCGGGAGGGTTGGATGAGCAGTTCTTC	CASTKLAGGLDEQFF
TRBD1	few	14	TRBV6-5	TRBJ2-5	TGTGCCAGCACACCTACAGGGGGACTGGAGACCCAGTACTTC	CASTPTGGLETQYF
TRBD2	.	16	TRBV5-5	TRBJ2-7	TGTGCCAGCAGCCGAAGTCGGGGCGGGAGCTCCTACGAGCAGTACTTC	CASSRSRGGSSYEQYF
TRBD2	few	18	TRBV25-1	TRBJ2-1	TGTGCCAGCAGTGTGCTCCTAGCGGGATCAAGCTCCTACAATGAGCAGTTCTTC	CASSVLLAGSSSYNEQFF
.	.	14	TRBV7-8	TRBJ2-5	TGTGCCAGCAGCTCGGACTCTCCCCAAGAGACCCAGTACTTC	CASSSDSPQETQYF
.	.	14	TRBV20-1	TRBJ2-7	TGCAGTGCTCCCCGGACCGATTGGCCCTACGAGCAGTACTTC	CSAPRTDWPYEQYF
.	.	12	TRBV5-1	TRBJ1-4	TGCGCCAGAGACGCAAACCCGGTGAAACTGTTTTTT	CARDANPVKLFF
TRBD2	once	15	TRBV9	TRBJ2-7	TGTGCCAGCAGCTCGGGGGCTAGCGGGGGGCACGAGCAGTACTTC	CASSSGASGGHEQYF
.	.	16	TRBV4-1	TRBJ2-2	TGCGCCAGCAGCCCGACTGACACCGCGAACACCGGGGAGCTGTTTTTT	CASSPTDTANTGELFF
.	.	14	TRBV6-1	TRBJ2-7	TGTGCCAGCAGTGAATTTCCGGGAACCTACGAGCAGTACTTC	CASSEFPGTYEQYF
TRBD1	.	15	TRBV7-9	TRBJ2-2	TGTGCCAGCAGCTCCGGGACAGGGGAAACCGGGGAGCTGTTTTTT	CASSSGTGETGELFF
.	.	14	TRBV15	TRBJ2-3	TGTGCCACCAGCAGAGATGGCTCCACAGATACACAGTATTTT	CATSRDGSTDTQYF
TRBD2	.	17	TRBV29-1	TRBJ2-7	TGCAGCGTTGAAATCGGAGCGGCGGCTAGCGGGAGGTACGAGCAGTACTTC	CSVEIGAAASGRYEQYF
.	few	15	TRBV2	TRBJ2-1	TGTGCCAGCAGTATCTACCTCCGGGGCTACAATGAGCAGTTCTTC	CASSIYLRGYNEQFF
.	.	14	TRBV9	TRBJ2-1	TGTGCCAGCAGCGTAGGGCTGGAAGCGGATGAGCAGTTCTTC	CASSVGLEADEQFF
TRBD1	.	17	TRBV5-1	TRBJ1-4	TGCGCCAGCAGCTCCCATAATATCACAGGGGGCAATGAAAAACTGTTTTTT	CASSSHNITGGNEKLFF
TRBD1	few	14	TRBV18	TRBJ2-1	TGTGCCAGCTCACCCCAGACAGGGGGGCATGAGCAGTTCTTC	CASSPQTGGHEQFF
TRBD1	few	14	TRBV20-1	TRBJ1-5	TGCAGTGCCCACACAGGGGATAGCAATCAGCCCCAGCATTTT	CSAHTGDSNQPQHF
.	few	14	TRBV20-1	TRBJ2-7	TGCAGTGCTAGTTGGACCGCGAGCTCCTACGAGCAGTACTTC	CSASWTASSYEQYF
.	.	14	TRBV6-4	TRBJ2-1	TGTGCCAGCAGTGCCTCTAACAGTTACAATGAGCAGTTCTTC	CASSASNSYNEQFF
TRBD2	.	17	TRBV15	TRBJ2-2	TGTGCCACCAGCGGGGGGGTGGGTAGTCTGAACACCGGGGAGCTGTTTTTT	CATSGGVGSLNTGELFF
TRBD1	.	14	TRBV27	TRBJ2-7	TGTGCCAACAGTTTACTAGACAGGGGCCACGAGCAGTACTTC	CANSLLDRGHEQYF
.	few	13	TRBV7-3	TRBJ1-2	TGTGCCAGCAGCTCCAAATATACCTATGGCTACACCTTC	CASSSKYTYGYTF
.	.	14	TRBV27	TRBJ2-5	TGTGCCAGCAGTTTTAACCGGGAGCTATCGACCCAGTACTTC	CASSFNRELSTQYF
.	.	11	TRBV20-1	TRBJ1-2	TGCAGTGCTAGAGACCCAGATGGCTACACCTTC	CSARDPDGYTF
.	few	13	TRBV7-3	TRBJ2-7	TGTGCCAGCAGCTTAGTAAGGGGCCACGAGCAGTACTTC	CASSLVRGHEQYF
TRBD1	few	15	TRBV20-1	TRBJ2-1	TGCAGTGCTCTCGGACAGGAGAGCTCCTACAATGAGCAGTTCTTC	CSALGQESSYNEQFF
TRBD2	.	17	TRBV7-2	TRBJ2-3	TGTGCCAGCAGCCCTCCCGGACTAGCGGGGGGCTCAGATACGCAGTATTTT	CASSPPGLAGGSDTQYF
.	.	14	TRBV27	TRBJ2-3	TGTGCCAGCAGAGGGGATCGAGCGACAGATACGCAGTATTTT	CASRGDRATDTQYF
TRBD2	few	14	TRBV7-6	TRBJ2-7	TGTGCCAGCAGCTTGCTAGCGGAGTCCTACGAGCAGTACTTC	CASSLLAESYEQYF